This is a list of T cell receptor beta chains from one sample in a study of tumor-infiltrating lymphocytes in primary liver carcinoma. In TCRdb, the multiplex PCR reads were re-called with MiXCR into one record per CDR3 protein. This repertoire shows about 200,000 distinct CDR3 sequences, less than 65% found once; its top ten account for 6% to 8.5%. The specimen sequenced was peripheral blood. These TCRs come from a woman in her sixties or seventies with primary liver carcinoma and hepatitis B virus infection. The CDR3 runs from the conserved cysteine through the conserved F or W. Fields, in order: J gene, V gene, D gene, clone size, CDR3 protein. The D gene is left open where the match is weak. Clone size is not always given. Where it is, it says once, few, many or a class for expanded clones.

TRBJ2-2 | TRBV30 | - | many | CAWTPPNTGELFF
TRBJ2-7 | TRBV5-1 | - | - | CASSFQGRSYEQYF
TRBJ2-1 | TRBV7-8 | - | - | CASSRRERGHNEQFF
TRBJ2-7 | TRBV5-4 | - | - | CTSSLPGEISYEQYF
TRBJ2-7 | TRBV5-1 | - | - | CASSSETHSYEQYF
TRBJ2-3 | TRBV11-2 | TRBD2 | - | CASRRVGGATDTQYF
TRBJ2-7 | TRBV7-6 | TRBD2 | once | CASSPFLSGSGYEQYF
TRBJ2-3 | TRBV11-2 | TRBD1 | - | CANGRTWTGTDTRYF
TRBJ1-2 | TRBV29-1 | - | many | CSVQINYGYTF
TRBJ2-7 | TRBV4-3 | - | - | CTSNQGGGEQYF
TRBJ1-2 | TRBV28 | - | - | CASTGRDYGYTF
TRBJ2-7 | TRBV28 | - | - | CASSFNSYEQYF
TRBJ2-7 | TRBV7-8 | - | - | CASSPTLTYEQYF
TRBJ1-1 | TRBV30 | TRBD1 | - | CACLSQGGHTEAFF
TRBJ2-1 | TRBV30 | TRBD2 | - | CVWRGLGAYNEQFF
TRBJ2-1 | TRBV7-9 | TRBD2 | many | CASSLLAGGQEQFF